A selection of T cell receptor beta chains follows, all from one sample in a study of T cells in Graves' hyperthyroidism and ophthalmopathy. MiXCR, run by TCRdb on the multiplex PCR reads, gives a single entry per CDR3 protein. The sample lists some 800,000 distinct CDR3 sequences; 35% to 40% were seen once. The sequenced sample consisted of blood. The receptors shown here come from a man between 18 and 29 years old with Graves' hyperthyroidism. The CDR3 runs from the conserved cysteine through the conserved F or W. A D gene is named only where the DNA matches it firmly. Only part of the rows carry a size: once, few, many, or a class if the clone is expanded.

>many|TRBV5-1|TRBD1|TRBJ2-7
CASSLQGAREQYF
TGCGCCAGCAGCTTGCAGGGGGCGAGGGAGCAGTACTTC
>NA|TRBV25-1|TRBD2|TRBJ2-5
CASSPSWLAAETQYF
TGTGCCAGCAGTCCCTCCTGGCTAGCGGCGGAGACCCAGTACTTC
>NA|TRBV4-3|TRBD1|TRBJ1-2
CASSQGSPGQGYGYTF
TGCGCCAGCAGCCAAGGATCTCCGGGACAGGGCTATGGCTACACCTTC
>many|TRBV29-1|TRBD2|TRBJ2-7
CSVDLSGSAYEQYF
TGCAGCGTTGACCTTAGCGGGAGTGCTTACGAGCAGTACTTC
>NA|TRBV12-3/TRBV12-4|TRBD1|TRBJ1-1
CASTPGQVEAFF
TGTGCCAGCACCCCGGGACAGGTTGAAGCTTTCTTT
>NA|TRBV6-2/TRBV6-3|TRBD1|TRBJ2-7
CASSRDRVGNEQYF
TGTGCCAGCAGCCGGGACAGGGTTGGGAACGAGCAGTACTTC
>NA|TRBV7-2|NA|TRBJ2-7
CAWSTDSSYEQYF
TGTGCCTGGAGTACTGACTCATCCTACGAGCAGTACTTC
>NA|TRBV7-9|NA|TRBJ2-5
CASSFRTKLETQYF
TGTGCCAGCAGCTTCCGGACTAAATTAGAGACCCAGTACTTC
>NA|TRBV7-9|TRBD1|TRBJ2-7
CASSQSGQSYEQYF
TGTGCCAGCAGCCAGTCGGGACAGAGTTACGAGCAGTACTTC
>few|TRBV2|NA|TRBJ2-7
CASRRDEGEQYF
TGTGCCAGCCGGCGGGACGAGGGCGAGCAGTACTTC
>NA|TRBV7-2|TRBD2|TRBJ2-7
CASSLALAGDGYEQYF
TGTGCCAGCAGCTTAGCGCTTGCGGGGGACGGTTACGAGCAGTACTTC
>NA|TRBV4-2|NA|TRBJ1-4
CASSQDLTANEKLFF
TGTGCCAGCAGCCAAGATCTGACGGCTAATGAAAAACTGTTTTTT
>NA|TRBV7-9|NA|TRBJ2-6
CASSLAGGPGGSGANVLTF
TGTGCCAGCAGCTTAGCGGGGGGCCCCGGGGGCTCTGGGGCCAACGTCCTGACTTTC
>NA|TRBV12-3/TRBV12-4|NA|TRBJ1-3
CASSLWLQAPGNTIYF
TGTGCCAGCAGTTTGTGGCTACAGGCCCCTGGAAACACCATATATTTT
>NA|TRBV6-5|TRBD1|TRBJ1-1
CASSTTTGPALEAFF
TGTGCCAGCAGTACGACGACAGGGCCGGCCCTAGAAGCTTTCTTT
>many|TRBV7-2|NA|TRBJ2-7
CAILSGPNEQYF
TGTGCCATCCTCTCCGGGCCGAACGAGCAGTACTTC